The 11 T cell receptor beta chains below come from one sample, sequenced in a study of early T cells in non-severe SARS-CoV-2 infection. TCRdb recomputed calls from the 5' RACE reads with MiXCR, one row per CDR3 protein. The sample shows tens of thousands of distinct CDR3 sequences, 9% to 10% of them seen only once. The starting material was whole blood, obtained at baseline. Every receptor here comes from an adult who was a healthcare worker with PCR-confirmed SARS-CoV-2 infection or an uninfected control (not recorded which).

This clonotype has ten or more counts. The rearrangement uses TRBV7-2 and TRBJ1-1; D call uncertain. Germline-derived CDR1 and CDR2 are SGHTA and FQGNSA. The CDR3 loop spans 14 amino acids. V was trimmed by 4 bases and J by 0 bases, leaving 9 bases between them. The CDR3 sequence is CASSSDPMNTEAFF. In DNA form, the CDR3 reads TGTGCCAGCAGCTCCGATCCGATGAACACTGAAGCTTTCTTT.

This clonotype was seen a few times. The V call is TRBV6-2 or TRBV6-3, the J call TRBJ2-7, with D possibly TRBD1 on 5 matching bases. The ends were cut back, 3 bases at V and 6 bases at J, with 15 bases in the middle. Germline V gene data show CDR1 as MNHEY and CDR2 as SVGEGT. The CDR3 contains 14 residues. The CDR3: CASSYGQGTAEQYF. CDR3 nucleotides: TGTGCCAGCAGTTATGGCCAGGGCACCGCCGAGCAGTACTTC.

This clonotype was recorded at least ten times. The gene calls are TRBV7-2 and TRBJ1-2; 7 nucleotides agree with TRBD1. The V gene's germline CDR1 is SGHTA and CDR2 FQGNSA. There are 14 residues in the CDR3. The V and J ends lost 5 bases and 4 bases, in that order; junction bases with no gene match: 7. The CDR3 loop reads CASSPQTGSYGYTF. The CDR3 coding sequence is TGTGCCAGCAGCCCACAGACAGGGAGCTATGGCTACACCTTC.

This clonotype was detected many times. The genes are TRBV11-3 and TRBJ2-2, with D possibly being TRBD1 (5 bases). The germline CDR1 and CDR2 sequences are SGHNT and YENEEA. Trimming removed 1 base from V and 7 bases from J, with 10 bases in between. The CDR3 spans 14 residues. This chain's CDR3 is CASSLGAGNGELFF. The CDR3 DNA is TGTGCCAGCAGCTTAGGGGCAGGGAACGGGGAGCTGTTTTTT. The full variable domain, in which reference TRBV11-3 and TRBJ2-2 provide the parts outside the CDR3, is EAGVVQSPRYKIIEKKQPVAFWCNPISGHNTLYWYLQNLGQGPELLIRYENEEAVDDSQLPKDRFSAERLKGVDSTLKIQPAELGDSAVYLCASSLGAGNGELFFGEGSRLTVL.

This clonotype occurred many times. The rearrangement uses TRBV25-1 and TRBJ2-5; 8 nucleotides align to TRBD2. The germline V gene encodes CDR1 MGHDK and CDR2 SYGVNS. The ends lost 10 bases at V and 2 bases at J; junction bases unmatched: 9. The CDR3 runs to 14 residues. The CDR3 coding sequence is TGTGCCACCATCAAACTAGCGGATCAAGAGACCCAGTACTTC. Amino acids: CATIKLADQETQYF.

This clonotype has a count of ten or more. CDR3 in amino acids: CASSEALRRGYTF. CDR3 DNA: TGTGCCAGCAGTGAAGCGCTTAGACGAGGCTACACCTTC. This chain uses TRBV2 with TRBJ1-2; unclear D gene. Looked up from germline, CDR1 is SNHLY and CDR2 is FYNNEI. V was cut by 0 bases and J by 8 bases, with 10 bases left in between. There are 13 residues in the CDR3.

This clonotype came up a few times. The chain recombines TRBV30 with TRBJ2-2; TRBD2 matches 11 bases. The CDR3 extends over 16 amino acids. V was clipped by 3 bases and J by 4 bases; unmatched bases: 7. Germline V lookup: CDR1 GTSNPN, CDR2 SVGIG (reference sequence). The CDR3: CAWSLSGRASTGELFF. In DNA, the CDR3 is TGTGCCTGGAGCCTTAGCGGGAGGGCGAGCACCGGGGAGCTGTTTTTT.

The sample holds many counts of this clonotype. DNA for the CDR3: TGTGCCAGCAGCCAAGGGGGGGCCTATGGCTACACCTTC. Its protein product is CASSQGGAYGYTF. V and J are TRBV3-1 and TRBJ1-2, with D tentatively TRBD1 (6 bases). The CDR3 runs 13 residues. Trimming removed 1 base from V and 4 bases from J, with 7 bases in between. From germline, CDR1 is LGHDT and CDR2 YNNKEL (reference sequence).

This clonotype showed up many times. The CDR3 DNA reads TGTGCCAGCAGCCCGGACAGGGGCAGCTACGAGCAGTACTTC. Translated: CASSPDRGSYEQYF. The V call is TRBV5-4, the J call TRBJ2-7, with 9 positions matching TRBD1. In germline, CDR1 is SGHNT, CDR2 YYREEE (reference sequence). The CDR3 contains 14 residues. Trimming cost V 4 bases and J 3 bases; bases outside gene matches: 5. Full variable domain (remainder filled in from reference TRBV5-4 and TRBJ2-7): ETGVTQSPTHLIKTRGQQVTLRCSSQSGHNTVSWYQQALGQGPQFIFQYYREEENGRGNFPPRFSGLQFPNYSSELNVNALELDDSALYLCASSPDRGSYEQYFGPGTRLTVT.

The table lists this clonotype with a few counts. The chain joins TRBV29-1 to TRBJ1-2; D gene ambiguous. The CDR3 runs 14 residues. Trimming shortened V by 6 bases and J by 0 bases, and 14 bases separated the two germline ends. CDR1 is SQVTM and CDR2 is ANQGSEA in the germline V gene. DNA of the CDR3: TGCAGCGTAACCAGTTTTCCCGCTAACTATGGCTACACCTTC. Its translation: CSVTSFPANYGYTF. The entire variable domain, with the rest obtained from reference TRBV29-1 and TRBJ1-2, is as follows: SAVISQKPSRDICQRGTSLTIQCQVDSQVTMMFWYRQQPGQSLTLIATANQGSEATYESGFVIDKFPISRPNLTFSTLTVSNMSPEDSSIYLCSVTSFPANYGYTFGSGTRLTVV.

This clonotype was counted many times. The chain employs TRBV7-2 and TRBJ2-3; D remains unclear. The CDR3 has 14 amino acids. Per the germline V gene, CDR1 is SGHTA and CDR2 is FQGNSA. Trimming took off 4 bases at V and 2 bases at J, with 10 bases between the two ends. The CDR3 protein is CASSSGLATDTQYF. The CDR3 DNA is TGTGCCAGCAGCTCGGGTCTCGCCACAGATACGCAGTATTTT.